The TCR beta chain described here comes from a study of blood T cell repertoires in COVID-19. Turning to the study itself: The United States, Italy and Spain supplied acute and convalescent COVID-19 samples. Sources were T cells, B-cell-depleted T cells, or PBMCs; the material itself was cDNA or gDNA.

This clone has just one count. As handled by the study authors: Estimated nucleated cell counts came from reference gene primer amplification. Produced via immunoSEQ multiplex PCR; TCRdb's table is partial and in-frame only. D and trimming come from the DNA, and the V and J calls and clone size come from that table. The table includes around 150,000 clones, about 89% detected once. CDR1 LGHDT and CDR2 YNNKEL come from the germline V gene (reference sequence). This CDR3 comprises 12 residues. Trimming left V 0 bases short and J 9 bases short, with 9 bases between. Material for sequencing was peripheral blood. This chain connects TRBV3-1 (or the pseudogene TRBV3-2) to TRBJ2-7; D not certain. This TCR derives from a man in his sixties with acute or convalescent COVID-19. The CDR3 DNA sequence: TGTGCCAGCAGCCAAGATGGCCGCCGGCAGTACTTC. Its translation: CASSQDGRRQYF.